This T cell receptor (beta chain) was observed in a study of blood T cells in healthy people across ages. The germline CDR1 and CDR2 sequences are SGHVS and FQNEAQ. The CDR3 runs 16 residues. V dropped 1 base and J dropped 0 bases, with 10 bases sitting between them. Together with a sample-barcoded 5' primer, a J-beta primer mix was included in a second PCR lasting about 7 to 11 cycles. Every sample gave at least 2.5 million paired-end reads containing CDR3. TCRdb analysed the 5' RACE reads with MiXCR anew, one entry per CDR3 protein. Altogether around 800,000 distinct CDR3 sequences are present, about a quarter being singletons, with the ten largest covering 3%. These sequences were also reported in another study, on T cells of mothers and their children. That study reports: Samples were obtained from a few healthy Caucasian mothers and their six children. TCR recombination output is shaped by thymic selection similarly in related and unrelated pairs.

The receptor comes from a boy aged 5-17 years in good health. This chain connects TRBV7-8 to TRBJ1-5, with D tentatively TRBD1 (6 bases). Specimen: blood. The CDR3 sequence is CASSLGQANSNQPQHF. DNA of the CDR3: TGTGCCAGCAGCTTAGGACAGGCTAATAGCAATCAGCCCCAGCATTTT.